This T cell receptor beta chain was observed in a study of blood T cell repertoires in COVID-19. Whole-study context: The United States, Italy and Spain were the sources of the acute and convalescent COVID-19 samples.

In the authors' methods: Estimation of nucleated cell counts relied on the amplification of reference gene primers. The protocol was immunoSEQ multiplex PCR, while the TCRdb copy is restricted to in-frame clones and leaves out a portion. The V and J calls and the clone size are those of that table, but D and trimming were determined from the DNA. The sample yields about 68,000 clones, 87% seen once. The CDR3 is 15 amino acids. Germline trimming cut 4 bases from V and 0 bases from J; bases unmatched to any gene: 6. The germline V gene has CDR1 MNHEY and CDR2 SMNVEV (reference sequence). This clone turned up a few times. Patients at the Seattle site were enrolled during active infection and followed longitudinally.

The sequence was collected from a woman between 50 and 59 years old with COVID-19, enrolled during active disease. The V and J genes are TRBV27 and TRBJ2-7, with 7 nucleotides matching TRBD2. Material for sequencing was peripheral blood. CDR3: CASSSLTSASYEQYF. The DNA of the CDR3 is TGTGCCAGCAGTTCCCTAACTAGCGCCTCCTACGAGCAGTACTTC.